This T cell receptor (beta chain) was recorded in a study of cytomegalovirus exposure and HLA in healthy donors. Study-level background: Among several hundred genotyped donors, more than 65% fell in the Caucasian-associated ancestry cluster.

In germline, CDR1 is LNHNV, CDR2 YYDKDF (reference sequence). This CDR3 comprises 13 residues. V shed 6 bases, J shed 4 bases, and the junction held 5 bases outside the gene matches. PCR involved 60 Vbeta and 13 Jbeta primers. Libraries were prepared by immunoSEQ multiplex PCR; TCRdb keeps only in-frame clonotypes and omits some of them. This repertoire shows roughly 170,000 clones, roughly 78% found once; its top ten account for under 0.8%. Input material: PBMCs. This clonotype was obtained from a boy aged 5-17 years in good health and CMV-seronegative. The chain carries TRBV15 and TRBJ1-1, with 7 bases lining up with TRBD1. The CDR3 sequence: CATRPTGRTEAFF. In nucleotides, the CDR3 is TGTGCCACCAGACCGACAGGGCGCACTGAAGCTTTCTTT.